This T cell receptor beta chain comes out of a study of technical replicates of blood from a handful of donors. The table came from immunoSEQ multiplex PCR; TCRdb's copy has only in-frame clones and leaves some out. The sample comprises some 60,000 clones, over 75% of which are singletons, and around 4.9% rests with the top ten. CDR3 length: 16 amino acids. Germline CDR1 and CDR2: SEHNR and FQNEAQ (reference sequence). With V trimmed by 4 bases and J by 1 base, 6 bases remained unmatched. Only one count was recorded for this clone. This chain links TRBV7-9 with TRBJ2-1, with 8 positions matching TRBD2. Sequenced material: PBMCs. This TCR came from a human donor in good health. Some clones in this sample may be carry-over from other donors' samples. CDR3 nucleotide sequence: TGTGCCAGCAGCTCTCTTCCGGGAGGGTCCTACAATGAGCAGTTCTTC. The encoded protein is CASSSLPGGSYNEQFF.